The next 18 T cell receptor beta chains were all read from a single sample in a study of OX40 agonist ivuxolimab in advanced cancers. This table comes from immunoSEQ multiplex PCR, and its TCRdb copy is limited to in-frame clones, with some not included. The table lists under 65,000 clones, around 84% of them singletons. The source material was CD4+ or CD8+ T cells sorted from blood, sampled in a trial of the OX40 agonist ivuxolimab. All receptors come from an adult with an advanced solid tumor such as melanoma, head and neck, liver or kidney cancer.

This clone has at least ten counts. The chain couples TRBV1 to TRBJ1-3; the DNA was not used to check the table's D call, TRBD1. TRBV1 is reported as a pseudogene. The CDR3 spans 18 residues. The CDR3 loop is CTSSRYRDRGISGNTIYF. CDR3 nucleotides: TGCACCAGCAGCCGATACCGGGACAGGGGGATCTCTGGAAACACCATATATTTT.

The CDR3 DNA follows: TGTGCCAGCAGTGGCGAGGGCGCGGGAGAGACCCAGTACTTC. It yields the protein CASSGEGAGETQYF. The rearrangement links TRBV2 to TRBJ2-5; possibly TRBD2 for D (5 bases). Germline V CDR1 and CDR2: SNHLY, FYNNEI. V dropped 4 bases and J dropped 4 bases, with 13 bases sitting between them. The CDR3 is 14 residues long.

The rearrangement joins TRBV7-9 to TRBJ2-1, with 11 bases lining up with TRBD2. This CDR3 is built from 18 residues. V trimming: 0 bases; J trimming: 9 bases; junction bases outside the gene matches: 13. Germline V CDR1 and CDR2: SEHNR, FQNEAQ (reference sequence). In DNA, the CDR3 is TGTGCCAGCAGCTTAGCGCAACTAGCGGGAGCCCCGTTGACTGAGCAGTTCTTC. Its translation is CASSLAQLAGAPLTEQFF.

The chain is built from TRBV15 and TRBJ2-7; tentatively, D is TRBD2 (6 bases). The germline gives CDR1 LNHNV, CDR2 YYDKDF (reference sequence). CDR3 length equals 17 residues. V lost 0 bases to trimming and J lost 3 bases, with 18 bases between them. The CDR3 region has the DNA TGTGCCACCAGCAGAGATTCCAATCTAGCGTATGTCTACGAGCAGTACTTC. Translated: CATSRDSNLAYVYEQYF.

The chain is built from TRBV18 and TRBJ2-5; D is uncertain. Looked up from germline, CDR1 is KGHSH and CDR2 is LQKENI. The V end lost 3 bases, the J end lost 2 bases, and 7 bases lay between the germline ends. The CDR3 is 13 residues long. The CDR3 DNA is TGTGCCAGCTCACCTGGGCTTCAAGAGACCCAGTACTTC. The encoded protein is CASSPGLQETQYF. The complete variable domain, with remaining parts taken from reference TRBV18 and TRBJ2-5, reads NAGVMQNPRHLVRRRGQEARLRCSPMKGHSHVYWYRQLPEEGLKFMVYLQKENIIDESGMPKERFSAEFPKEGPSILRIQQVVRGDSAAYFCASSPGLQETQYFGPGTRLLVL.

The V gene is TRBV4-2, the J gene TRBJ1-1; 7 nucleotides match TRBD1. Germline loops: CDR1 LGHNA, CDR2 YNFKEQ. The V gene end was trimmed by 3 bases and the J gene end by 0 bases; junction bases not matched to a gene: 13. CDR3 length: 18 amino acids. Here the CDR3 DNA reads TGTGCCAGCAGCCAGGCTTTCGACAGGGCGGACATGAACACTGAAGCTTTCTTT. It yields the protein CASSQAFDRADMNTEAFF.

This chain joins TRBV7-9 and TRBJ2-5; no definite D call. This CDR3 is built from 15 residues. Trimming pared 1 base from V and 5 bases from J, leaving 14 bases between. Germline CDR1 and CDR2: SEHNR and FQNEAQ (reference sequence). CDR3: CASSLVSGIGETQYF. The CDR3 bases are TGTGCCAGCAGCTTAGTCTCTGGGATAGGGGAGACCCAGTACTTC.

This chain links TRBV10-2 with TRBJ2-5; D is unresolved. V was cut by 8 bases and J by 5 bases, with 12 bases left in between. The V gene's germline CDR1 is WSHSY and CDR2 SAAADI. The CDR3 contains 12 residues. The CDR3 nucleotides are TGCGCCAGCTCGCTACCCAAGGAGACCCAGTACTTC. Protein: CASSLPKETQYF.

The chain carries TRBV9 and TRBJ2-2, with D perhaps matching TRBD1 (6 bases). The V gene's germline CDR1 is SGDLS and CDR2 YYNGEE. V was shortened by 0 bases and J by 4 bases, with 22 bases between the two germline ends. This CDR3 has 19 residues. The CDR3 nucleotides are TGTGCCAGCAGCGTAGGGTCTATCGTAGGGGGAGATGGCACCGGGGAGCTGTTTTTT. Translating it yields CASSVGSIVGGDGTGELFF.

The genes are TRBV7-2 and TRBJ2-7; either TRBD1 or TRBD2 may fit D (5 bases each). This CDR3 has 15 residues. V was shortened by 3 bases and J by 6 bases, with 18 bases between the two germline ends. Germline V lookup: CDR1 SGHTA, CDR2 FQGNSA. The CDR3 is CASSFGTLGIREQYF. CDR3 DNA sequence: TGTGCCAGCAGCTTTGGGACCCTCGGGATTCGCGAGCAGTACTTC.

The chain carries TRBV10-1 and TRBJ2-7; D is perhaps TRBD2 (6 bases). Deletions cut 4 bases from V and 6 bases from J, with 13 bases between. There are 13 residues in the CDR3. Germline CDR1 and CDR2: WNHNN and SYGVQD (reference sequence). This chain's CDR3 is CASSALTAGEQYF. For the CDR3, the DNA is TGCGCCAGCAGTGCCCTTACAGCGGGCGAGCAGTACTTC.

The rearrangement uses TRBV5-1 and TRBJ2-7; TRBD1 matches at 9 bases. The CDR3 contains 15 residues. Germline V gene lookup returns CDR1 SGHRS and CDR2 YFSETQ. Losses at the gene ends were 3 bases for V and 6 bases for J; bases not matched to a gene: 10. In DNA form, the CDR3 reads TGCGCCAGCAGCTCAACGGGACAGGGTACCCGCGAGCAGTACTTC. As protein: CASSSTGQGTREQYF.

V usage is TRBV4-1 and J usage is TRBJ2-5, with 11 bases fitting TRBD1. This CDR3 has 17 amino acids. Germline values: CDR1 MGHRA, CDR2 YSYEKL. V was clipped by 1 base and J by 5 bases; unmatched bases: 9. CDR3 residues: CASSQVSRGQGGETQYF. In nucleotides, the CDR3 is TGCGCCAGCAGCCAAGTTTCCCGGGGACAGGGGGGGGAGACCCAGTACTTC.

The chain has TRBV29-1 and TRBJ1-1; no clear D. The CDR3 length is 11 residues. Between the trimmed V and J ends, which lost 7 bases and 10 bases, there was a span of 16 bases. Per germline, CDR1 SQVTM and CDR2 ANQGSEA. The CDR3 region is CSALAGGRAFF. CDR3 in DNA: TGCAGCGCCCTGGCGGGCGGTAGAGCTTTCTTT.

CDR3 nucleotides: TGCGCCAGCAGCCAACCATGGGGGGGGTCGAACACCGGGGAGCTGTTTTTT. It translates to CASSQPWGGSNTGELFF. The V and J genes are TRBV4-1 and TRBJ2-2, with 7 bases that match TRBD2. The CDR3 has 17 residues. The germline gives CDR1 MGHRA, CDR2 YSYEKL. Germline trimming cut 2 bases from V and 0 bases from J; bases unmatched to any gene: 6.

The chain has TRBV7-6 and TRBJ2-3; D is unclear. Germline V gene lookup returns CDR1 SGHVS and CDR2 FNYEAQ. Deletions cut 1 base from V and 7 bases from J, with 6 bases between. CDR3 length: 12 amino acids. This CDR3 is CASSLGSNTQYF. The DNA of the CDR3 is TGTGCCAGCAGCTTAGGAAGCAATACGCAGTATTTT.

This clone was seen just once. The CDR3 DNA reads TGTGCCATCACAGGGACAGGGAATGGCTACACCTTC. Its protein product is CAITGTGNGYTF. The chain carries TRBV10-3 and TRBJ1-2, with 9 bases lining up with TRBD1. This CDR3 comprises 12 residues. From germline, CDR1 is ENHRY and CDR2 SYGVKD. V shed 7 bases and J 6 bases; nucleotides not matched to a gene: 3.

The J gene is TRBJ1-5, the V gene TRBV6-1; no clear D gene. The CDR3 runs to 15 residues. V lost 2 bases, J lost 0 bases, and 8 bases lay in between. CDR1 and CDR2 (germline): MNHNS, SASEGT. CDR3 loop: CASSELGGSNQPQHF. The CDR3 DNA reads TGTGCCAGCAGTGAATTAGGCGGTAGCAATCAGCCCCAGCATTTT.